Detailed here is one T cell receptor (beta chain). The entry originates in a study of blood T cell repertoires in COVID-19. Study in general: Acute-phase and convalescent COVID-19 samples originated in the United States, Italy and Spain. PBMCs, B-cell-depleted T cells, or T cells were the source of the cDNA or gDNA that made up the material.

Per the study methods: For nucleated cells, counts were estimated from reference gene primer amplification. Clones were sequenced by immunoSEQ multiplex PCR, and TCRdb holds only the in-frame ones, with some missing. That table furnishes V, J and clone size, whereas the DNA furnished D and trimming. The data contain about 280,000 clones, about 82% of them singletons. The sequencing sample was made of peripheral blood. The source is a man aged 50 to 60 with active or convalescent COVID-19.

The DNA of the CDR3 is TGTGCCAGCAGCGTAGGGAATAGCGCGAACACCGGGGAGCTGTTTTTT. This translates into CASSVGNSANTGELFF. V is TRBV9 and J is TRBJ2-2, with a tentative D call TRBD2 (5 bases). Looked up from germline, CDR1 is SGDLS and CDR2 is YYNGEE. CDR3 length: 16 residues. V was trimmed by 0 bases and J by 0 bases, leaving 9 bases between them.